A selection of T cell receptor beta chains follows, all from one sample in a study of T-cell memory formation after mild COVID-19. TCRdb re-called the 5' RACE reads through MiXCR, storing one row per CDR3 protein. The sample lists a few hundred thousand distinct CDR3 sequences, about 15% occurring once. The sequenced material came from PBMCs or a T cell subset sorted from them (not recorded which). The receptors come from a man aged 18 to 30 who had mild COVID-19 (a few samples of this study predate the infection). Cell type and time point are not known. Both conserved end residues are part of each CDR3. The D gene is left open where the match is weak. Clone size appears in some rows only: once, few, many, or a class for an expanded clone.

size	D	J	V	CDR3	DNA
-	-	TRBJ1-1	TRBV7-9	CASSLDVEAFF	TGTGCCAGCAGCTTAGATGTTGAAGCTTTCTTT
-	-	TRBJ2-5	TRBV7-9	CASSRGPRQETQYF	TGTGCCAGCAGCCGGGGACCCCGGCAAGAGACCCAGTACTTC
few	-	TRBJ1-1	TRBV20-1	CSASAWAVTEAFF	TGCAGTGCCTCTGCGTGGGCGGTGACTGAAGCTTTCTTT
-	-	TRBJ2-5	TRBV7-9	CASSLTPGHLGETQYF	TGTGCCAGCAGCTTAACACCGGGACACCTTGGGGAGACCCAGTACTTC
-	-	TRBJ2-5	TRBV28	CASSQGVGTQYF	TGTGCCAGCAGTCAGGGTGTTGGGACCCAGTACTTC
few	-	TRBJ2-1	TRBV20-1	CSAGGPARNEQFF	TGCAGTGCTGGGGGACCGGCCAGGAATGAGCAGTTCTTC
many	TRBD1	TRBJ2-2	TRBV4-3	CASSQPGQGWAGELFF	TGCGCCAGCAGCCAACCGGGACAGGGATGGGCCGGGGAGCTGTTTTTT
many	TRBD2	TRBJ2-7	TRBV18	CASSPKLAGGAYEQYF	TGTGCCAGCTCACCAAAACTAGCGGGGGGAGCCTACGAGCAGTACTTC
few	TRBD1	TRBJ2-3	TRBV10-3	CAITPEWGQFTDTQYF	TGTGCCATCACCCCCGAGTGGGGACAGTTCACAGATACGCAGTATTTT
few	-	TRBJ2-3	TRBV11-2	CASSSSTSGGPPDTQYF	TGTGCCAGCAGCTCGTCCACGTCCGGGGGGCCCCCAGATACGCAGTATTTT
few	-	TRBJ1-2	TRBV15	CATSRPGVRANYGYTF	TGTGCCACCAGCAGACCCGGGGTGAGGGCAAACTATGGCTACACCTTC
few	-	TRBJ2-1	TRBV12-3/TRBV12-4	CASSPGLGEQFF	TGTGCCAGCAGTCCGGGACTGGGTGAGCAGTTCTTC
few	-	TRBJ2-1	TRBV28	CASAPRSLLEQFF	TGTGCCAGCGCCCCACGGAGCCTTTTGGAGCAGTTCTTC
-	TRBD2	TRBJ2-2	TRBV4-3	CASSQEVVGGTGELFF	TGCGCCAGCAGCCAAGAGGTGGTGGGGGGGACCGGGGAGCTGTTTTTT
few	TRBD2	TRBJ2-5	TRBV11-1	CASSLRLAGIQETQYF	TGTGCCAGCAGCTTACGGCTAGCGGGGATCCAAGAGACCCAGTACTTC
few	-	TRBJ2-4	TRBV20-1	CSAKPPGRGNIQYF	TGCAGTGCTAAACCCCCGGGACGTGGTAACATTCAGTACTTC
many	-	TRBJ1-5	TRBV7-2	CASSLGQGTSNQPQHF	TGTGCCAGCAGCTTAGGGCAGGGTACCAGCAATCAGCCCCAGCATTTT
-	-	TRBJ2-2	TRBV4-3	CASSQDGGGNTGELFF	TGCGCCAGCAGCCAAGACGGTGGGGGGAACACCGGGGAGCTGTTTTTT
few	-	TRBJ2-2	TRBV4-1	CASSQGRGGGSGELFF	TGCGCCAGCAGCCAAGGACGGGGAGGGGGCAGCGGGGAGCTGTTTTTT
few	TRBD2	TRBJ2-5	TRBV7-3	CASSWASGGAETQYF	TGTGCCAGCAGCTGGGCGAGCGGGGGGGCGGAGACCCAGTACTTC
few	-	TRBJ1-1	TRBV5-1	CASSSGRQLNTEAFF	TGCGCCAGCAGCTCCGGGAGACAGTTGAACACTGAAGCTTTCTTT
many	-	TRBJ2-1	TRBV5-1	CASSFSSTPVGGEQFF	TGCGCCAGCAGCTTCTCCTCTACCCCGGTCGGGGGTGAGCAGTTCTTC
few	TRBD1	TRBJ1-2	TRBV19	CASTEDRVYGYTF	TGTGCCAGTACCGAGGACAGGGTTTACGGCTACACCTTC
once	-	TRBJ2-7	TRBV4-1	CASSNYRARGSGDEQYF	TGCGCCAGCAGCAACTATCGGGCACGAGGCTCCGGCGACGAGCAGTACTTC
-	-	TRBJ1-5	TRBV9	CASSWGSSLQGNRNQPQHF	TGTGCCAGCAGCTGGGGGAGCTCGTTACAGGGTAATCGCAATCAGCCCCAGCATTTT
many	-	TRBJ1-5	TRBV5-6	CASSLYDQPQHF	TGTGCCAGCAGCTTGTACGATCAGCCCCAGCATTTT
-	-	TRBJ2-1	TRBV4-1	CASSQDPSAAEQFF	TGCGCCAGCAGCCAAGATCCGTCGGCAGCTGAGCAGTTCTTC
-	-	TRBJ1-2	TRBV18	CASSPGQKYGYTF	TGTGCCAGCTCACCGGGACAAAAATATGGCTACACCTTC
-	-	TRBJ1-3	TRBV7-9	CASSLVPVTGNTIYF	TGTGCCAGCAGCTTAGTGCCGGTAACTGGAAACACCATATATTTT
-	-	TRBJ1-2	TRBV5-1	CDSSPRTDHYGYTF	TGCGACAGCAGCCCCCGGACAGATCACTATGGCTACACCTTC
few	TRBD1	TRBJ2-4	TRBV7-2	CASSLAGQGANIQYF	TGTGCCAGCAGCTTAGCGGGACAGGGGGCGAACATTCAGTACTTC
few	TRBD2	TRBJ2-7	TRBV20-1	CSARAKRGVLYEQYF	TGCAGTGCTAGAGCCAAGCGGGGGGTCCTGTACGAGCAGTACTTC
-	-	TRBJ2-1	TRBV19	CASNGGASYNEQFF	TGTGCCAGTAATGGCGGGGCCTCCTACAATGAGCAGTTCTTC